The 26 T cell receptor beta chains below were found in one sample sequenced in a study of OX40 agonist ivuxolimab in advanced cancers. The method was immunoSEQ multiplex PCR; TCRdb's version includes in-frame clones alone and lacks a portion of them. The sample lists more than 75,000 clones, roughly nine tenths occurring once. This material consisted of CD4+ or CD8+ T cells sorted from blood, taken in a trial of the OX40 agonist ivuxolimab. These receptors were taken from an adult with an advanced solid tumor such as melanoma, head and neck, liver or kidney cancer.

The V and J genes are TRBV7-9 and TRBJ2-4; 8 bases are shared with TRBD1. CDR3 length: 16 residues. CDR1 and CDR2 (germline): SEHNR, FQNEAQ (reference sequence). J was trimmed by 1 base and V by 4 bases; bases with no gene match: 6. CDR3 nucleotides: TGTGCCAGCAGCTACCGGACAGGGAGCGCCAAAAACATTCAGTACTTC. This codes for CASSYRTGSAKNIQYF.

The chain couples TRBV7-2 to TRBJ1-1; 10 bases line up with TRBD1. The ends lost 6 bases at V and 8 bases at J; junction bases unmatched: 12. The CDR3 has 15 amino acids. Germline-derived CDR1 and CDR2 are SGHTA and FQGNSA. The CDR3 DNA reads as TGTGCCAGCAGGGACCAAGACAGGGGGCTGCAGGAAGCTTTCTTT. The encoded protein is CASRDQDRGLQEAFF.

The chain carries TRBV29-1 and TRBJ1-2, with a possible D match to TRBD1 (5 bases). The CDR3 has 12 residues. V lost 5 bases and J lost 4, with 11 bases in between. Germline lookup yields CDR1 SQVTM and CDR2 ANQGSEA. The CDR3 loop is CSVPGDGYGYTF. DNA for the CDR3: TGCAGCGTTCCGGGGGATGGCTATGGCTACACCTTC.

This clone was counted between two and nine times. The chain carries TRBV5-1 and TRBJ1-6, with 11 bases that match TRBD1. The CDR3 has 15 residues. The V gene end was trimmed by 2 bases and the J gene end by 8 bases; junction bases not matched to a gene: 3. Looked up from germline, CDR1 is SGHRS and CDR2 is YFSETQ. The DNA of the CDR3 is TGCGCCAGCAGCTTACTGGGACAGGGGGATTCACCCCTCCACTTT. Translation gives CASSLLGQGDSPLHF.

V gene TRBV25-1 combines with J gene TRBJ1-1; 7 bases line up with TRBD1. Germline V CDR1 and CDR2: MGHDK, SYGVNS. The CDR3 consists of 14 residues. The V segment lost 6 bases and the J segment 4 bases; nucleotides outside the gene matches: 8. DNA of the CDR3: TGTGCCAGCAGGCCCGGACAGGTTGGCACTGAAGCTTTCTTT. Encoded protein: CASRPGQVGTEAFF.

J is TRBJ2-7 and V is TRBV28; TRBD2 aligns across 7 bases. In germline, CDR1 is MDHEN, CDR2 SYDVKM. CDR3 size: 13 residues. The J segment lost 7 bases and the V segment lost 3 bases, leaving 6 bases of the junction unmatched. The CDR3 nucleotides are TGTGCCAGCAGTTTGCAGGGCGGGGGTGAGCAGTACTTC. This translates into CASSLQGGGEQYF.

The chain links TRBV10-3 to TRBJ2-1; D is undetermined. With 10 bases removed from V and 5 bases from J, the gap between germline ends came to 12 bases. Germline V lookup: CDR1 ENHRY, CDR2 SYGVKD. This CDR3 contains 12 residues. CDR3 bases: TGTGCCACCCGACCTCAACACAATGAGCAGTTCTTC. This codes for CATRPQHNEQFF.

This sequence joins TRBV19 and TRBJ2-2; 8 nucleotides match TRBD2. This CDR3 is built from 15 residues. V lost 6 bases and J lost 6; bases outside the gene matches: 9. The germline gives CDR1 LNHDA, CDR2 SQIVND (reference sequence). The CDR3 is CASRAGVGRAGELFF. CDR3 coding DNA: TGTGCCAGTAGAGCGGGAGTCGGCAGGGCCGGGGAGCTGTTTTTT.

This clone was found a few times. The rearrangement joins TRBV7-9 to TRBJ2-7; 7 bases match TRBD1. The V gene end was trimmed by 8 bases and the J gene end by 2 bases; junction bases not matched to a gene: 3. Germline V gene lookup returns CDR1 SEHNR and CDR2 FQNEAQ (reference sequence). The CDR3 runs 12 residues. CDR3 sequence: CASGGQTYEQYF. CDR3 DNA sequence: TGTGCCAGCGGGGGACAGACCTACGAGCAGTACTTC. Full variable domain (missing parts from reference TRBV7-9 and TRBJ2-7): DTGVSQNPRHKITKRGQNVTFRCDPISEHNRLYWYRQTLGQGPEFLTYFQNEAQLEKSRLLSDRFSAERPKGSFSTLEIQRTEQGDSAMYLCASGGQTYEQYFGPGTRLTVT.

The V gene is TRBV5-1, the J gene TRBJ1-1; a possible D gene is TRBD1 (5 bases). The V and J ends lost 0 bases and 5 bases respectively, with 11 bases between them. The CDR3 is 14 residues long. The germline V gene has CDR1 SGHRS and CDR2 YFSETQ. For the CDR3, the DNA is TGCGCCAGCAGCTTGGAAGGGGAAGGTACTGAAGCTTTCTTT. Residues: CASSLEGEGTEAFF.

This chain links TRBV5-6 with TRBJ2-7; 11 bases line up with TRBD1. Trimming cost V 5 bases and J 5 bases; bases outside gene matches: 6. CDR1 is SGHDT, CDR2 YYEEEE, per germline. The CDR3 has 14 residues. This CDR3 reads CASSSPGQGDEQYF. The CDR3, as DNA: TGTGCCAGCAGTTCACCGGGACAGGGGGACGAGCAGTACTTC.

This chain connects TRBV5-4 to TRBJ2-1; no firm D call. Germline loops: CDR1 SGHNT, CDR2 YYREEE (reference sequence). The CDR3 totals 15 residues. The V end lost 0 bases, the J end lost 3 bases, and 10 bases lay between the germline ends. CDR3 nucleotide sequence: TGTGCCAGCAGCTTGGCCCCTCTGAGCTACAATGAGCAGTTCTTC. Protein sequence: CASSLAPLSYNEQFF. The variable domain in full, completed from reference TRBV5-4 and TRBJ2-1, reads ETGVTQSPTHLIKTRGQQVTLRCSSQSGHNTVSWYQQALGQGPQFIFQYYREEENGRGNFPPRFSGLQFPNYSSELNVNALELDDSALYLCASSLAPLSYNEQFFGPGTRLTVL.

V gene TRBV28 combines with J gene TRBJ1-2; perhaps TRBD1 as D (6 bases). This CDR3 comprises 15 residues. V lost 7 bases and J lost 2, with 17 bases in between. Germline loops: CDR1 MDHEN, CDR2 SYDVKM. The CDR3 protein is CASTLRGGGNYGYTF. CDR3 nucleotide sequence: TGTGCCAGCACCCTGAGGGGGGGCGGGAACTATGGCTACACCTTC.

The chain couples TRBV9 to TRBJ1-3; D perhaps matches TRBD1 (5 bases). Germline CDR1 SGDLS, CDR2 YYNGEE. The V end lost 1 base, the J end lost 0 bases, and 11 bases lay between the germline ends. CDR3 length equals 16 residues. The CDR3 DNA follows: TGTGCCAGCAGCGTAACAGGATCATTCTCTGGAAACACCATATATTTT. Protein: CASSVTGSFSGNTIYF.

The chain is built from TRBV7-9 and TRBJ2-2; 9 bases match TRBD2. The V gene's germline CDR1 is SEHNR and CDR2 FQNEAQ (reference sequence). The CDR3 covers 15 residues. V was clipped by 5 bases and J by 7 bases; unmatched bases: 8. Written as DNA, the CDR3 is TGTGCCAGCAGCCCCTCGGGGACTAGCTACGGGGAGCTGTTTTTT. Amino acids: CASSPSGTSYGELFF.

CDR3 nucleotide sequence: TGTGCCAGTAGTACCGACGGGGCCGCGGGGGACACTGAAGCTTTCTTT. It translates to CASSTDGAAGDTEAFF. The genes are TRBV19 and TRBJ1-1; D is perhaps TRBD1 (5 bases). Germline-derived CDR1 and CDR2 are LNHDA and SQIVND (reference sequence). CDR3 length: 16 residues. Trimming took off 4 bases at V and 3 bases at J, with 18 bases between the two ends.

The chain joins TRBV6-5 to TRBJ1-3; D is uncertain. Germline V gives CDR1 MNHEY, CDR2 SVGAGI. V was clipped by 6 bases and J by 7 bases, with 16 bases between them. The CDR3 contains 14 residues. For the CDR3, the DNA is TGTGCCAGCAGCCCCGGCCTCGATGGGAACACCATATATTTT. Its protein is CASSPGLDGNTIYF.

The chain employs TRBV5-6 and TRBJ2-1; 9 positions agree with TRBD2. CDR1 is SGHDT, CDR2 YYEEEE, per germline. Trimming took 0 bases from V and 8 from J; bases not matched to a gene: 6. The CDR3 covers 15 residues. The CDR3 nucleotides read TGTGCCAGCAGCTTGGAATTAGCGGGAGTCGATGAGCAGTTCTTC. Translation: CASSLELAGVDEQFF.

V usage is TRBV19 and J usage is TRBJ1-2; a possible D gene is TRBD1 (5 bases). Germline loops: CDR1 LNHDA, CDR2 SQIVND (reference sequence). V lost 5 bases, J lost 3 bases, and 7 bases lay in between. This CDR3 is built from 12 residues. This CDR3 is CASSRGDYGYTF. The CDR3 coding sequence is TGTGCCAGTAGTCGGGGGGACTATGGCTACACCTTC.

The gene calls are TRBV5-1 and TRBJ2-7; 8 bases are a match to TRBD1. The V segment lost 1 base and the J segment 5 bases; nucleotides outside the gene matches: 5. Germline V gene data show CDR1 as SGHRS and CDR2 as YFSETQ. The CDR3 covers 14 residues. CDR3 in DNA: TGCGCCAGCAGCTTGCCCGACAGGGGTCACGAGCAGTACTTC. Protein product: CASSLPDRGHEQYF.

The V and J genes are TRBV5-5 and TRBJ1-3; D gene ambiguous. Deletions cut 4 bases from V and 0 bases from J, with 14 bases between. The CDR3 loop spans 16 amino acids. Germline values: CDR1 SGHKS, CDR2 YYEKEE (reference sequence). The CDR3 is CASSHPGDPSGNTIYF. The CDR3 nucleotides are TGTGCCAGCAGCCACCCGGGCGACCCCTCTGGAAACACCATATATTTT.

J is TRBJ1-2 and V is TRBV19, with 9 bases lining up with TRBD1. The length of the CDR3 is 18 residues. Per germline, CDR1 LNHDA and CDR2 SQIVND (reference sequence). With 4 bases clipped from V and 5 bases from J, the junction kept 17 bases outside the gene matches. The CDR3 region is CASSTPGTGYTKSYGYTF. CDR3 DNA sequence: TGTGCCAGTAGTACTCCAGGGACAGGGTATACGAAGTCGTATGGCTACACCTTC.

As DNA, the CDR3 is TGTGCCAGCAGTTCATCAATGGACCGCTACGAGCAGTACTTC. It is translated as CASSSSMDRYEQYF. This chain connects TRBV27 to TRBJ2-5, with D hard to call. The last part of the DNA fits TRBJ2-7 better; the J call may be wrong. This CDR3 comprises 14 residues. Germline CDR1 MNHEY, CDR2 SMNVEV (reference sequence).

This chain uses TRBV2 with TRBJ2-1, with 9 positions matching TRBD2. The V segment lost 8 bases and the J segment 0 bases; nucleotides outside the gene matches: 11. Germline V gene data show CDR1 as SNHLY and CDR2 as FYNNEI. This CDR3 comprises 17 residues. The CDR3 reads CASREKLAGSSYNEQFF. CDR3 bases: TGTGCCAGCCGGGAGAAACTAGCGGGTAGCTCCTACAATGAGCAGTTCTTC.

The CDR3, as DNA: TGTGCCAGCAGCTCCGACCCCGGGGACGAAAAAGGCTACACCTTC. It is translated as CASSSDPGDEKGYTF. The rearrangement joins TRBV7-3 to TRBJ1-2; TRBD1 is a possible D gene (5 bases). Germline CDR1 is SGHTA and CDR2 is FQGTGA. There are 15 residues in the CDR3. Trimming removed 4 bases from V and 8 bases from J, with 20 bases in between.

This chain uses TRBV6-6 with TRBJ2-1; 9 bases line up with TRBD2. CDR3 length: 15 amino acids. The germline V gene encodes CDR1 MNHNY and CDR2 SVGAGI (reference sequence). V lost 5 bases, J lost 3 bases, and 5 bases stayed unmatched. The DNA for the CDR3 is TGTGCCAGCAGTCCGGGACTAGCAGTCTACAATGAGCAGTTCTTC. Protein sequence: CASSPGLAVYNEQFF.